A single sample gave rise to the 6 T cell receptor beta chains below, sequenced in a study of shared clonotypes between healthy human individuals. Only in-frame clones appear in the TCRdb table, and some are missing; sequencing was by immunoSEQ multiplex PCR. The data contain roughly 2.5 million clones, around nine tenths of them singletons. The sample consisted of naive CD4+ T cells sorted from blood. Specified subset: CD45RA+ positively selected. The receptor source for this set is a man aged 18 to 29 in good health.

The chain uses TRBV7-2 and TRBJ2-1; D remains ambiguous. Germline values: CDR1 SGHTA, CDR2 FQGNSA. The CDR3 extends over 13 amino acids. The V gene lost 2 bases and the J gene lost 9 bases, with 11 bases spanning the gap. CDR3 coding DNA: TGTGCCAGCAGCTTATATGTTCGCGGTGAGCAGTTCTTC. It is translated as CASSLYVRGEQFF.

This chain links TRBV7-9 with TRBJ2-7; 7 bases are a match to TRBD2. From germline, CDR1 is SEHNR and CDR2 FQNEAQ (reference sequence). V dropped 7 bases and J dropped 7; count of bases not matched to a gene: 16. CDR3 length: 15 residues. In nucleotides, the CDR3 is TGTGCCAGCACCCAGTGGCCGGGAGGAGGCGGGGAGCAGTACTTC. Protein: CASTQWPGGGGEQYF.

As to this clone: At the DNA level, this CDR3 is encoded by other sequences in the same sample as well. Here the CDR3 reads CASSSGLAGDEQFF. The DNA for the CDR3 is TGCGCCAGCAGCTCGGGACTAGCGGGCGATGAGCAGTTCTTC. The rearrangement links TRBV5-1 to TRBJ2-1, with 12 bases matching TRBD2. The CDR3 loop spans 14 amino acids. V was pared by 3 bases and J by 8 bases, with 3 bases of the junction left unmatched. Germline loops: CDR1 SGHRS, CDR2 YFSETQ.

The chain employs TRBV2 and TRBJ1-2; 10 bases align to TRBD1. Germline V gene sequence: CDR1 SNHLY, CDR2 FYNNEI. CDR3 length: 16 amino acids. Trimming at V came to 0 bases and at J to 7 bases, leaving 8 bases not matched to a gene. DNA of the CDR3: TGTGCCAGCAGTGAAGCGTCTCCGGGACAGGGGAGTGGCTACACCTTC. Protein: CASSEASPGQGSGYTF.

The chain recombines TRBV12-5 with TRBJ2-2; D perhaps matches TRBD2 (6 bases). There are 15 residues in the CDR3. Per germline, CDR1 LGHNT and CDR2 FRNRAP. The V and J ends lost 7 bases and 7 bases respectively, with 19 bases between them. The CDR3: CASVNGGNGIGELFF. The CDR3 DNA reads TGTGCTAGTGTCAACGGGGGAAACGGTATCGGGGAGCTGTTTTTT.

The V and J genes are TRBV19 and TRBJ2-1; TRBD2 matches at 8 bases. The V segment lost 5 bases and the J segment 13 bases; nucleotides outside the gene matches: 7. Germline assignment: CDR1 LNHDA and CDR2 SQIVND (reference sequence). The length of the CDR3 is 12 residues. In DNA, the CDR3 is TGTGCCAGTAGTCCCGGAGCGGGGGACCAGTTCTTC. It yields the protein CASSPGAGDQFF. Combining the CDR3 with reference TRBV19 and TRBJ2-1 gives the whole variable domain DGGITQSPKYLFRKEGQNVTLSCEQNLNHDAMYWYRQDPGQGLRLIYYSQIVNDFQKGDIAEGYSVSREKKESFPLTVTSAQKNPTAFYLCASSPGAGDQFFGPGTRLTVL.